This entry concerns a single TCR beta chain. This CDR3 region has 16 residues. Between the trimmed V and J ends, which lost 0 bases and 3 bases, there was a span of 16 bases. The germline V gene encodes CDR1 SGHKS and CDR2 YYEKEE (reference sequence). Sequenced by immunoSEQ multiplex PCR; TCRdb stores in-frame clones only, minus some. The sample consists of 95,000 to 100,000 clones, more than 90% of them appearing once. This sample stems from a study of T cell changes during pregnancy in multiple sclerosis. The rearrangement links TRBV5-5 to TRBJ2-7; TRBD2 might be the D (6 bases). The input for sequencing was peripheral blood, taken in the second trimester of pregnancy. The sequence derives from a female donor with multiple sclerosis, enrolled in a pregnancy study. For the CDR3, the DNA is TGTGCCAGCAGCTTGGCACAGACTAGAATGGTCTACGAGCAGTACTTC. It yields the protein CASSLAQTRMVYEQYF.